A single sample gave rise to the 8 T cell receptor beta chains below, sequenced in a study of blood T cell repertoires in COVID-19. The repertoire was sequenced with immunoSEQ multiplex PCR; TCRdb's copy has only in-frame clones and lacks some. This sample has more than 100,000 clones; 70% to 80% occur once, and the top ten carry roughly 4.3%. What was sequenced was peripheral blood. These receptor sequences come from a woman of 80 years or more with acute or convalescent COVID-19.

The V call is TRBV29-1, the J call TRBJ2-2, with 7 bases that match TRBD1. This CDR3 has 14 amino acids. After removal of 5 bases from V and 0 bases from J, the junction contained 3 bases not matched to a gene. Germline V CDR1 and CDR2: SQVTM, ANQGSEA. CDR3 DNA sequence: TGCAGCGTTCGGACAGGCCCGAACACCGGGGAGCTGTTTTTT. This translates into CSVRTGPNTGELFF.

The chain employs TRBV19 and TRBJ1-1, with 7 nucleotides matching TRBD1. Germline V gene lookup returns CDR1 LNHDA and CDR2 SQIVND (reference sequence). V shed 5 bases and J 1 base; nucleotides not matched to a gene: 4. The CDR3 contains 14 residues. CDR3 region: CASSPRTGNTEAFF. The CDR3 region has the DNA TGTGCCAGTAGTCCGAGGACAGGGAACACTGAAGCTTTCTTT.

The chain combines TRBV21-1 with TRBJ2-1; the table's TRBD1 call for D was not verified on the DNA. TRBV21-1 is reported as a pseudogene. This CDR3 comprises 14 residues. The CDR3 loop reads CASTGTGAYNEQFF. CDR3 sequence (DNA): TGTGCCAGCACCGGGACAGGGGCCTACAATGAGCAGTTCTTC.

The chain uses TRBV9 and TRBJ2-2; possibly TRBD2 for D (6 bases). The CDR3 is 15 residues long. Germline assignment: CDR1 SGDLS and CDR2 YYNGEE. Trimming cost V 0 bases and J 5 bases, with 11 bases left between them. The CDR3 nucleotides are TGTGCCAGCAGCGTAGTGAATAGCGGTACCGGGGAGCTGTTTTTT. Protein sequence: CASSVVNSGTGELFF.

The DNA of the CDR3 is TGTGCCATCAGTGAGGCCACCGGGACAGCAACTAATGAAAAACTGTTTTTT. This gives the protein CAISEATGTATNEKLFF. The chain recombines TRBV10-3 with TRBJ1-4, with TRBD1 identical over 7 bases. Germline V gives CDR1 ENHRY, CDR2 SYGVKD. With V trimmed by 2 bases and J by 0 bases, 6 bases remained unmatched. This CDR3 region has 17 residues.

This clone has a single count. The rearrangement uses TRBV15 and TRBJ1-4, with 11 bases identical to TRBD1. The CDR3 is 17 amino acids. Looked up from germline, CDR1 is LNHNV and CDR2 is YYDKDF (reference sequence). Unmatched junction bases numbered 9, after V lost 1 base and J lost 8 bases. CDR3 region: CATSRGLTGTGGEKLFF. The DNA for the CDR3 is TGTGCCACCAGCAGAGGCTTGACCGGGACAGGGGGGGAAAAACTGTTTTTT.

CDR3 amino acids: CASSPTSGGGIGETQYF. In DNA, the CDR3 is TGTGCCAGCAGTCCGACTTCAGGGGGCGGAATAGGAGAGACCCAGTACTTC. The chain joins TRBV9 to TRBJ2-5; TRBD1 matches 8 bases. The junction had 16 bases not matched to a gene; V was cut back by 5 bases and J by 4 bases. Germline V CDR1 and CDR2: SGDLS, YYNGEE. CDR3 length: 17 amino acids. Filled out from reference TRBV9 and TRBJ2-5, the complete variable domain reads DSGVTQTPKHLITATGQRVTLRCSPRSGDLSVYWYQQSLDQGLQFLIQYYNGEERAKGNILERFSAQQFPDLHSELNLSSLELGDSALYFCASSPTSGGGIGETQYFGPGTRLLVL.

Only a few counts were recorded for this clone. In DNA, the CDR3 is TGTGCCAGCAGCGTAGAACTAGCTTCAGAGACCCAGTACTTC. As protein: CASSVELASETQYF. This chain connects TRBV9 to TRBJ2-5, with D tentatively TRBD2 (6 bases). This CDR3 is 14 amino acids long. The germline V gene has CDR1 SGDLS and CDR2 YYNGEE. V was pared by 0 bases and J by 4 bases, with 10 bases between. Variable domain in full (rest from reference TRBV9 and TRBJ2-5): DSGVTQTPKHLITATGQRVTLRCSPRSGDLSVYWYQQSLDQGLQFLIQYYNGEERAKGNILERFSAQQFPDLHSELNLSSLELGDSALYFCASSVELASETQYFGPGTRLLVL.